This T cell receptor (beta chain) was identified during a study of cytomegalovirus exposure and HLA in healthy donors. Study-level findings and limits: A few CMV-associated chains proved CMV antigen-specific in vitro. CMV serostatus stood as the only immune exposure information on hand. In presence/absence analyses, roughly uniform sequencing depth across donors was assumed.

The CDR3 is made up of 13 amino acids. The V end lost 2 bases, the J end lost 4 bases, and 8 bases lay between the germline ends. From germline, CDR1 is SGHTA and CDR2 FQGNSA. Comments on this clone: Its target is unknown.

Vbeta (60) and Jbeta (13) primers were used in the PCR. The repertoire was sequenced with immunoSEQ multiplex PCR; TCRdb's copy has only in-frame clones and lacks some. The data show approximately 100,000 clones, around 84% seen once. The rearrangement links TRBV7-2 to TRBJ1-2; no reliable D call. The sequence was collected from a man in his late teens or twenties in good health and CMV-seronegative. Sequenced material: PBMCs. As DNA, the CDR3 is TGTGCCAGCAGCTTATACGGACTCTATGGCTACACCTTC. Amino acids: CASSLYGLYGYTF.